This is a list of T cell receptor beta chains from one sample in a study of OX40 agonist ivuxolimab in advanced cancers. Only in-frame clones appear in the TCRdb table, and some are missing; sequencing was by immunoSEQ multiplex PCR. Of fewer than 100,000 clones listed, roughly nine tenths are singletons. The source material was CD4+ or CD8+ T cells sorted from blood, sampled in a trial of the OX40 agonist ivuxolimab. Source of these receptors: an adult with an advanced solid tumor such as melanoma, head and neck, liver or kidney cancer. Each CDR3 is given with its conserved first and last residue. The order of the fields is J gene, D gene, V gene, clone size, CDR3 DNA, CDR3 protein. A D gene is named only where the DNA matches it firmly. Clone size appears in some rows only: once, few, many, or a class for an expanded clone.

j_call: TRBJ2-1
d_call: TRBD2
v_call: TRBV5-1
clone_size: .
cdr3_nt: TGCGCCAGCAGCTTGGAACTAGCGGGAGATGGCAATGAGCAGTTCTTC
cdr3_aa: CASSLELAGDGNEQFF

j_call: TRBJ1-1
d_call: .
v_call: TRBV10-1
clone_size: .
cdr3_nt: TGCGCCAGCAGCCAAAGGTGGGGGACTGAAGCTTTCTTT
cdr3_aa: CASSQRWGTEAFF

j_call: TRBJ2-5
d_call: TRBD2
v_call: TRBV5-6
clone_size: few
cdr3_nt: TGTGCCAGCAGCAGATTAGCGGGAGGTTACGGGGGTGAGACCCAGTACTTC
cdr3_aa: CASSRLAGGYGGETQYF

j_call: TRBJ1-2
d_call: .
v_call: TRBV6-5
clone_size: .
cdr3_nt: TGTGCCAGCAGTTACTCGCAGGGGCTCTATGGCTACACCTTC
cdr3_aa: CASSYSQGLYGYTF

j_call: TRBJ2-5
d_call: .
v_call: TRBV7-9
clone_size: .
cdr3_nt: TGTGCCAGCAGCTTAGGGACGGCCGGGCGTTCGGACTTC
cdr3_aa: CASSLGTAGRSDF

j_call: TRBJ1-1
d_call: .
v_call: TRBV7-6
clone_size: few
cdr3_nt: TGTGCCAGCAGCGGACCCGGACGGTCCTCGAACACTGAAGCTTTCTTT
cdr3_aa: CASSGPGRSSNTEAFF

j_call: TRBJ2-7
d_call: TRBD2
v_call: TRBV10-3
clone_size: .
cdr3_nt: TGTGCCATCACCCAAGCGCCGTTTGCTAGCGGGAGGTTTACGTCCTACGAGCAGTACTTC
cdr3_aa: CAITQAPFASGRFTSYEQYF

j_call: TRBJ2-2
d_call: .
v_call: TRBV21-1
clone_size: few
cdr3_nt: TGTGCCAGCAGCAAAGTCTCAATCACGCCCGGACTCACCGGGGAGCTGTTTTTT
cdr3_aa: CASSKVSITPGLTGELFF

j_call: TRBJ2-7
d_call: .
v_call: TRBV23-1
clone_size: .
cdr3_nt: TGCGCCAGCACCCGGACAGAAGGCGAGCAGTACTTC
cdr3_aa: CASTRTEGEQYF

j_call: TRBJ1-1
d_call: .
v_call: TRBV28
clone_size: .
cdr3_nt: TGTGCCAGCATTCCCCTCGGGGCAGGGGCGTACACTGAAGCTTTCTTT
cdr3_aa: CASIPLGAGAYTEAFF

j_call: TRBJ2-3
d_call: TRBD1
v_call: TRBV6-5
clone_size: .
cdr3_nt: TGTGCCAGCAGTTACGCGACAGGGTCCCCAGATACGCAGTATTTT
cdr3_aa: CASSYATGSPDTQYF

j_call: TRBJ2-5
d_call: TRBD2
v_call: TRBV2
clone_size: .
cdr3_nt: TGTGCCAGCCGTATAGCGGGGCACCAAGAGACCCAGTACTTC
cdr3_aa: CASRIAGHQETQYF

j_call: TRBJ2-7
d_call: TRBD2
v_call: TRBV5-4
clone_size: once
cdr3_nt: TGTGCCAGCGGAGCCGGGACTAGCGGCTACGAGCAGTACTTC
cdr3_aa: CASGAGTSGYEQYF

j_call: TRBJ2-5
d_call: .
v_call: TRBV10-3
clone_size: once
cdr3_nt: TGTGCCATCGGCCCCGAGAGGGGGTTGGAGACCCAGTACTTC
cdr3_aa: CAIGPERGLETQYF

j_call: TRBJ2-7
d_call: .
v_call: TRBV28
clone_size: .
cdr3_nt: TGTGCCAGCATGGCAGCCCCGTACGAGCAGTACTTC
cdr3_aa: CASMAAPYEQYF

j_call: TRBJ2-1
d_call: .
v_call: TRBV4-1
clone_size: .
cdr3_nt: TGCGCCAGCAGCCAAGGTCGGGGAGAGAACAATGAGCAGTTCTTC
cdr3_aa: CASSQGRGENNEQFF

j_call: TRBJ1-3
d_call: .
v_call: TRBV28
clone_size: .
cdr3_nt: TGTGCCAGCAGTTTACTACAGGATTACTCTGGAAACACCATATATTTT
cdr3_aa: CASSLLQDYSGNTIYF

j_call: TRBJ2-5
d_call: .
v_call: TRBV19
clone_size: .
cdr3_nt: TGTGCCAGTAGTCCCATGCCGGAAGAGGAGACCCAGTACTTC
cdr3_aa: CASSPMPEEETQYF

j_call: TRBJ2-2
d_call: .
v_call: TRBV2
clone_size: .
cdr3_nt: TGTGCCAGCGGGAGTCGGACCGGGGAGCTGTTTTTT
cdr3_aa: CASGSRTGELFF

j_call: TRBJ1-1
d_call: .
v_call: TRBV7-9
clone_size: .
cdr3_nt: TGTGCCAGCAGCTTAGTCGTAACAGGAGGGATGAACACTGAAGCTTTCTTT
cdr3_aa: CASSLVVTGGMNTEAFF

j_call: TRBJ2-7
d_call: .
v_call: TRBV5-6
clone_size: .
cdr3_nt: TGTGCCAGCAGACCGGCTGCCTCCTACGAGCAGTACTTC
cdr3_aa: CASRPAASYEQYF

j_call: TRBJ2-7
d_call: .
v_call: TRBV27
clone_size: .
cdr3_nt: TGTGCCAGCACCTCAAAGGGGTACGAGCAGTACTTC
cdr3_aa: CASTSKGYEQYF

j_call: TRBJ2-2
d_call: TRBD1
v_call: TRBV27
clone_size: once
cdr3_nt: TGTGCCAGCAGTCCAACAGGGGGAAACACCGGGGAGCTGTTTTTT
cdr3_aa: CASSPTGGNTGELFF

j_call: TRBJ2-7
d_call: TRBD1
v_call: TRBV5-4
clone_size: once
cdr3_nt: TGTGCCAGCAGCTTTGGACAGGGTAATTACGAGCAGTACTTC
cdr3_aa: CASSFGQGNYEQYF

j_call: TRBJ2-7
d_call: TRBD1
v_call: TRBV13
clone_size: .
cdr3_nt: TGTGCCAGCAGCCCCTCGCGGACAGGGGGTGAGACCTACGAGCAGTACTTC
cdr3_aa: CASSPSRTGGETYEQYF

j_call: TRBJ2-7
d_call: .
v_call: TRBV6-6
clone_size: .
cdr3_nt: TGTGCCAGCAGTTATTTAGCCTCCTACGAGCAGTACTTC
cdr3_aa: CASSYLASYEQYF

j_call: TRBJ2-6
d_call: TRBD2
v_call: TRBV27
clone_size: .
cdr3_nt: TGTGCCAGCAGAATAGCGGGTGGACCGTCTGGGGCCAACGTCCTGACTTTC
cdr3_aa: CASRIAGGPSGANVLTF

j_call: TRBJ2-1
d_call: .
v_call: TRBV9
clone_size: .
cdr3_nt: TGTGCCAGCAGCCCCCACCCTCGATCCAACCTTGACTTTTACAATGAGCAGTTCTTC
cdr3_aa: CASSPHPRSNLDFYNEQFF

j_call: TRBJ2-3
d_call: .
v_call: TRBV5-6
clone_size: .
cdr3_nt: TGTGCCAGCAGCTTTACACGGGAGTTAGATACGCAGTATTTT
cdr3_aa: CASSFTRELDTQYF

j_call: TRBJ2-3
d_call: TRBD2
v_call: TRBV28
clone_size: .
cdr3_nt: TGTGCCAGCATGACTAGCGGGGCTCCCGGGGCAGATACGCAGTATTTT
cdr3_aa: CASMTSGAPGADTQYF

j_call: TRBJ2-7
d_call: TRBD1
v_call: TRBV27
clone_size: .
cdr3_nt: TGTGCCACCGCCGGGGGACAGGCCTACGAGCAGTACTTC
cdr3_aa: CATAGGQAYEQYF

j_call: TRBJ1-1
d_call: .
v_call: TRBV28
clone_size: few
cdr3_nt: TGTGCCAGCAGCCCACAGGGAGGGAACACTGAAGCTTTCTTT
cdr3_aa: CASSPQGGNTEAFF

j_call: TRBJ2-1
d_call: TRBD1
v_call: TRBV9
clone_size: once
cdr3_nt: TGTGCCAGCAGCTGGGACAGTCCCTACAATGAGCAGTTCTTC
cdr3_aa: CASSWDSPYNEQFF

j_call: TRBJ2-2
d_call: .
v_call: TRBV9
clone_size: .
cdr3_nt: TGTGCCAGCAGCTTTAGAGGGGGAATCACCGGGGAGCTGTTTTTT
cdr3_aa: CASSFRGGITGELFF

j_call: TRBJ2-3
d_call: .
v_call: TRBV27
clone_size: .
cdr3_nt: TGTGCCAGCAGTTTAGCAGATACGCAGTATTTT
cdr3_aa: CASSLADTQYF